This TCR beta chain was sequenced in a study of blood T cell repertoires in COVID-19 (dated by TCRdb to 2019 to 2021). Turning to the overall study: The collaborator samples originated in the United States, Italy and Spain and spanned the acute and convalescent phases of COVID-19. The repertoires were made available in a free public database intended to serve as a resource for research on the immune response to SARS-CoV-2. Subjects who had been exposed to COVID-19, were actively infected with it, or had recovered from it provided the deeply sampled blood TCRbeta repertoires that made up the dataset. The sample metadata nearly always contained a de-identified subject ID, COVID-19 status, age in years and sex. Samples were obtained from the ongoing ImmuneRACE study (first 160 participants) and from 1,200 or so subjects provided by 6 global collaborators. Where available, HLA class I and class II types were obtained from metadata supplied by the sample provider rather than from assay-based typing. The material from the prospective study consisted of cDNA or gDNA derived from T cells, B-cell-depleted T cells, or PBMCs.

Collaborating institutions collected whole blood in K2EDTA tubes following their own protocols. Collaborator samples were shipped for TCRbeta analysis as frozen whole blood, isolated PBMCs, or DNA extracted from either sample type. About this clone itself: Its antigen is unknown. Per-base qualities were not stored, and no clone one base away is much larger.

TCRbeta CDR3 regions were amplified from genomic DNA using the immunoSEQ Assay, a bias-controlled multiplex PCR. Per the source publication's procedure: Nucleated cell counts per sample were estimated from amplification of reference gene primers within the assay. To quantify the absolute abundance of each unique TCRbeta CDR3 rearrangement, sequence reads were collapsed and filtered. Productive Simpson clonality was computed per sample as the square root of Simpson's diversity index over productive rearrangements. TCRdb took this table from immuneACCESS and kept in-frame rearrangements with V and J called. Such tables lack part of the clones; where checked against another copy, unresolved V genes explain under half of the gap, and the rest is unexplained. For V, J and clone size, that table is used; D and trimming come from the DNA. Present in this sample are roughly 150,000 clones, about 86% of which were seen just once. 3% to 4% of the sample belongs to the ten largest clones.

Study-wide findings and limitations: The amount of clinical and demographic metadata varied by source and participant and was provided uncurated.

From its cysteine to its phenylalanine, the CDR3 spans 19 amino acids. Just CDR3 DNA is preserved here, 57 bases in frame from base 1. CDR1 and CDR2, looked up from the germline V gene, are MDHEN and SYDVKM. Here V drops 5 bases and J drops 3 bases, and the junction holds 19 bases not matched to any gene. The sample was peripheral blood. The chain couples TRBV28 to TRBJ2-1, with 7 junctional bases fitting TRBD2. This sequence was found in a woman aged 70-85 years with acute or convalescent COVID-19. CDR3 protein: CASSPRRGEGRNIYNEQFF. The sequenced DNA is TGTGCCAGCAGTCCACGGCGAGGGGAGGGCCGGAATATCTACAATGAGCAGTTCTTC.